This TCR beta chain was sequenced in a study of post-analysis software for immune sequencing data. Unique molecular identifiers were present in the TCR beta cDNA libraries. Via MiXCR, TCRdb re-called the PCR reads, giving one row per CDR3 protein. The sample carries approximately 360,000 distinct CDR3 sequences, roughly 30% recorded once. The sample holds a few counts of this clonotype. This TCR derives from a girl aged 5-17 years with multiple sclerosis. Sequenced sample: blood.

The CDR3 coding sequence is TGTGCCAGCAGTGAGGCGGGGGCCCAGTACGAGCAGTACTTC. Translation gives CASSEAGAQYEQYF. The chain joins TRBV28 to TRBJ2-7; D perhaps matches TRBD2 (7 bases). This CDR3 has 14 amino acids. Germline V gene lookup returns CDR1 MDHEN and CDR2 SYDVKM. V was cut by 5 bases and J by 4 bases, with 15 bases left in between. Full variable domain (rest looked up from reference TRBV28 and TRBJ2-7): DVKVTQSSRYLVKRTGEKVFLECVQDMDHENMFWYRQDPGLGLRLIYFSYDVKMKEKGDIPEGYSVSREKKERFSLILESASTNQTSMYLCASSEAGAQYEQYFGPGTRLTVT.